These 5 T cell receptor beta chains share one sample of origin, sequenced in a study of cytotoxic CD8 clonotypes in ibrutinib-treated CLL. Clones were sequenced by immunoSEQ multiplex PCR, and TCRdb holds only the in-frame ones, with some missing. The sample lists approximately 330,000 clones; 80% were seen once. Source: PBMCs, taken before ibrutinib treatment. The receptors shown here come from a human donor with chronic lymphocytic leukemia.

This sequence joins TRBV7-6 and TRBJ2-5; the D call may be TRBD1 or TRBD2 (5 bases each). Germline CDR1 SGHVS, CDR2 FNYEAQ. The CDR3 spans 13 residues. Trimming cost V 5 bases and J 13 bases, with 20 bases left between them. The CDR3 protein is CASSKNRDPKGYF. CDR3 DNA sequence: TGTGCCAGCAGCAAGAACCGGGACCCGAAGGGGTACTTC.

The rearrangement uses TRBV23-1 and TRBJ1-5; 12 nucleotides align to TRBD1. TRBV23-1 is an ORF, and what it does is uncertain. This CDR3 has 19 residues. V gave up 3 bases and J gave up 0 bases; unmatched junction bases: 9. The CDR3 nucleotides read TGCGCCAGCAGTCATTGGGGGACAGGGGGCCTGTATAGCAATCAGCCCCAGCATTTT. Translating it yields CASSHWGTGGLYSNQPQHF.

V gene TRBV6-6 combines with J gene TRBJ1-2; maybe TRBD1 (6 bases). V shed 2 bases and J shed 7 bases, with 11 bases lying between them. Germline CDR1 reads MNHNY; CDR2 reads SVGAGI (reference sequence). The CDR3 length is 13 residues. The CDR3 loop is CASSYTGSSGYTF. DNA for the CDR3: TGTGCCAGCAGTTACACAGGGAGCTCTGGCTACACCTTC.

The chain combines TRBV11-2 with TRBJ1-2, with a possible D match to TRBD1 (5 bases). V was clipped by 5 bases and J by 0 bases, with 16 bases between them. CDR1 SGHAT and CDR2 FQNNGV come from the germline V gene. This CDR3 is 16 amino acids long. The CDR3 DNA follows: TGTGCCAGCAGCCTAGGGTGGGGGGACCCTAACTATGGCTACACCTTC. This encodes CASSLGWGDPNYGYTF.

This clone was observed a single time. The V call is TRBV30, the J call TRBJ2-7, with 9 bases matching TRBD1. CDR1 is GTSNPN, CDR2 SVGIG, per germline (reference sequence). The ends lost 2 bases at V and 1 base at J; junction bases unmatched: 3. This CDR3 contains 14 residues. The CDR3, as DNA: TGTGCCTGGAGTACAGGGGGCTTTTCCTACGAGCAGTACTTC. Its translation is CAWSTGGFSYEQYF.